Listed here are 9 T cell receptor beta chains from one sample, sequenced in a study of sequential checkpoint blockade in melanoma. The treatment was: randomized to nivolumab then ipilimumab (arm A) or the reverse (arm B). TCRdb keeps only in-frame clones here, not all; method: immunoSEQ multiplex PCR. This sample carries more than 9,500 clones, about 65% of them seen once, and the ten largest clones take 22%. This specimen was CD8+ T cells sorted from blood (inferred from file names), taken from a patient given nivolumab and ipilimumab in sequence. These receptors were obtained from a human donor with melanoma.

This clone was observed a handful of times. The V and J genes are TRBV7-9 and TRBJ1-1; no clear D. CDR3 length: 11 residues. The germline V and J ends were trimmed by 2 bases and 8 bases, with 6 bases remaining between them. Germline V gives CDR1 SEHNR, CDR2 FQNEAQ (reference sequence). The CDR3 is CASSLTGEAFF. The DNA for the CDR3 is TGTGCCAGCAGCTTAACGGGGGAAGCTTTCTTT.

This clone has a handful of counts. The V call is TRBV18, the J call TRBJ2-3, with D possibly being TRBD1 (6 bases). The CDR3 totals 16 residues. Germline-derived CDR1 and CDR2 are KGHSH and LQKENI. Trimming left V 2 bases short and J 4 bases short, with 16 bases between. For the CDR3, the DNA is TGTGCCAGCTCACCATCTTTACAGGGTGAAGCAGATACGCAGTATTTT. Encoded protein: CASSPSLQGEADTQYF. Full variable domain (rest looked up from reference TRBV18 and TRBJ2-3): NAGVMQNPRHLVRRRGQEARLRCSPMKGHSHVYWYRQLPEEGLKFMVYLQKENIIDESGMPKERFSAEFPKEGPSILRIQQVVRGDSAAYFCASSPSLQGEADTQYFGPGTRLTVL.

The genes are TRBV6-5 and TRBJ2-1, with 7 nucleotides matching TRBD1. CDR3 length equals 15 residues. The trim removed 2 bases at V and 6 bases at J, leaving 7 bases unmatched. Germline loops: CDR1 MNHEY, CDR2 SVGAGI. The CDR3 protein is CASSYLSTGVNEQFF. The CDR3 DNA reads as TGTGCCAGCAGTTACCTATCTACAGGGGTCAATGAGCAGTTCTTC.

The chain employs TRBV19 and TRBJ2-3, with no clear D. The CDR3 extends over 12 amino acids. Per the germline V gene, CDR1 is LNHDA and CDR2 is SQIVND (reference sequence). The germline V and J ends were trimmed by 6 bases and 1 base, with 5 bases remaining between them. CDR3 sequence: CASSRGTDTQYF. CDR3 coding DNA: TGTGCCAGTAGCCGGGGCACAGATACGCAGTATTTT.

The chain combines TRBV27 with TRBJ2-2; D is undetermined. V was shortened by 5 bases and J by 0 bases, with 13 bases between the two germline ends. Germline assignment: CDR1 MNHEY and CDR2 SMNVEV (reference sequence). The CDR3 is made up of 16 amino acids. The CDR3 loop is CASSELSLTNTGELFF. The CDR3 region has the DNA TGTGCCAGCAGTGAGTTATCACTGACGAACACCGGGGAGCTGTTTTTT.

The rearrangement links TRBV2 to TRBJ2-1; 13 nucleotides match TRBD2. CDR1 and CDR2 from the germline V gene are SNHLY and FYNNEI. The CDR3 loop spans 19 amino acids. With 3 bases clipped from V and 0 bases from J, the junction kept 8 bases outside the gene matches. DNA for the CDR3: TGTGCCAGCAGTGACTTAGGGACTAGCGGGATGGTCTCCTACAATGAGCAGTTCTTC. It encodes CASSDLGTSGMVSYNEQFF.

The chain links TRBV11-2 to TRBJ2-7; D is possibly TRBD1 (5 bases). V shed 3 bases and J shed 0 bases, with 9 bases lying between them. Per germline, CDR1 SGHAT and CDR2 FQNNGV. This CDR3 spans 14 amino acids. CDR3 sequence: CASSFKDSSYEQYF. As DNA, the CDR3 is TGTGCCAGCAGCTTCAAAGACAGCTCCTACGAGCAGTACTTC.

The chain carries TRBV7-6 and TRBJ2-7; D unresolved. The germline V gene encodes CDR1 SGHVS and CDR2 FNYEAQ. The CDR3 spans 12 residues. The V end was cut by 1 base, the J end by 6 bases, with 7 bases between. The CDR3 spells CASSLVPGEQYF. The CDR3 DNA is TGTGCCAGCAGCTTAGTGCCGGGCGAGCAGTACTTC. Complete variable domain (other parts from reference TRBV7-6 and TRBJ2-7): GAGVSQSPRYKVTKRGQDVALRCDPISGHVSLYWYRQALGQGPEFLTYFNYEAQQDKSGLPNDRFSAERPEGSISTLTIQRTEQRDSAMYRCASSLVPGEQYFGPGTRLTVT.

The V call is TRBV9, the J call TRBJ1-4, with TRBD1 as a possible D gene (5 bases). Germline CDR1 and CDR2: SGDLS and YYNGEE. The CDR3 sequence is 14 residues long. The V end lost 2 bases, the J end lost 8 bases, and 13 bases lay between the germline ends. The CDR3 loop is CASSVGRDYEKLFF. For the CDR3, the DNA is TGTGCCAGCAGCGTGGGCAGGGACTACGAAAAACTGTTTTTT.